The 24 T cell receptor beta chains below come from one sample, sequenced in a study of beta chain features in type 1 diabetes. Every bit of the isolated RNA underwent reverse transcription, so sequencing read expressed TCRB transcripts. Only in-frame clones appear in the TCRdb table, and some are missing; sequencing was by immunoSEQ multiplex PCR. The table lists over 500,000 clones, 15% to 18% of them singletons. The material sequenced was naive CD4+ T cells from blood. Receptors originate from a man younger than 35 in good health.

This chain uses TRBV19 with TRBJ2-1; D is unclear. Looked up from germline, CDR1 is LNHDA and CDR2 is SQIVND (reference sequence). Trimming pared 10 bases from V and 7 bases from J, leaving 20 bases between. This CDR3 contains 14 residues. The CDR3 DNA sequence: TGTGCCACAACAAGACCAGGATTTAGTAATGAGCAGTTCTTC. Protein product: CATTRPGFSNEQFF.

This rearrangement joins TRBV12-5 to TRBJ2-2; D call uncertain. Trimming removed 2 bases from V and 5 bases from J, with 9 bases in between. CDR1 and CDR2 (germline): LGHNT, FRNRAP. This CDR3 has 14 residues. This CDR3 is CASGLLGGTGELFF. The CDR3 bases are TGTGCTAGTGGTTTGCTGGGTGGGACCGGGGAGCTGTTTTTT.

The CDR3: CASSPHSRVNTGELFF. CDR3 bases: TGCGCCAGCAGCCCCCACTCTAGGGTTAACACCGGGGAGCTGTTTTTT. The chain couples TRBV4-1 to TRBJ2-2; D ambiguous. The V and J ends lost 4 bases and 2 bases respectively, with 14 bases between them. Germline loops: CDR1 MGHRA, CDR2 YSYEKL. This CDR3 has 16 residues.

This clone has more than one count but fewer than ten. The chain recombines TRBV15 with TRBJ2-7, with D possibly matching TRBD1 (7 bases). CDR3 length: 15 amino acids. Trimming removed 3 bases from V and 4 bases from J, with 16 bases in between. The germline CDR1 and CDR2 sequences are LNHNV and YYDKDF (reference sequence). CDR3 nucleotides: TGTGCCACCAGCAGGCGGGACAGTAAAGGGTACGAGCAGTACTTC. Its translation: CATSRRDSKGYEQYF.

The chain uses TRBV7-7 and TRBJ2-5, with TRBD2 matching 10 bases. This CDR3 is built from 14 residues. The V and J ends lost 5 bases and 4 bases, in that order; junction bases with no gene match: 4. Germline CDR1 is SSHAT and CDR2 is FNYEAQ (reference sequence). The CDR3 protein is CASSPSGRVETQYF. The CDR3 bases are TGTGCCAGCAGCCCCAGCGGGAGGGTAGAGACCCAGTACTTC.

The chain employs TRBV25-1 and TRBJ2-6; D unresolved. Germline V gene lookup returns CDR1 MGHDK and CDR2 SYGVNS. The V and J ends lost 1 base and 0 bases respectively, with 4 bases between them. The CDR3 totals 15 residues. This CDR3 reads CASSEWSSGANVLTF. In nucleotides, the CDR3 is TGTGCCAGCAGTGAATGGAGCTCTGGGGCCAACGTCCTGACTTTC.

This clone was found a few times. The chain recombines TRBV28 with TRBJ2-7, with D perhaps matching TRBD1 (6 bases). CDR3 length: 14 amino acids. V gave up 3 bases and J gave up 2 bases, with 11 bases separating them. Germline V gene lookup returns CDR1 MDHEN and CDR2 SYDVKM. CDR3: CASSLEGGPYEQYF. The CDR3 DNA is TGTGCCAGCAGTTTGGAAGGGGGACCCTACGAGCAGTACTTC.

This clone showed up just a few times. The chain joins TRBV29-1 to TRBJ2-7; D might be TRBD1 (6 bases). The length of the CDR3 is 13 residues. V lost 5 bases to trimming and J lost 0 bases, with 11 bases between them. The V gene's germline CDR1 is SQVTM and CDR2 ANQGSEA. The CDR3 DNA reads as TGCAGCGTTCGTGACAGGCGCTCCTACGAGCAGTACTTC. It specifies CSVRDRRSYEQYF.

This clone has just a few counts. This chain joins TRBV30 and TRBJ2-1, with a possible D match to TRBD1 (5 bases). Per the germline V gene, CDR1 is GTSNPN and CDR2 is SVGIG (reference sequence). CDR3 length equals 14 residues. Trimming cost V 5 bases and J 4 bases, with 15 bases left between them. For the CDR3, the DNA is TGTGCCTGGCAGGGTGTGGAAAAATACAATGAGCAGTTCTTC. Translation: CAWQGVEKYNEQFF.

This chain links TRBV7-3 with TRBJ2-7; 7 bases are shared with TRBD2. Germline V gene sequence: CDR1 SGHTA, CDR2 FQGTGA. V lost 5 bases, J lost 2 bases, and 9 bases stayed unmatched. This CDR3 region has 15 residues. In DNA form, the CDR3 reads TGTGCCAGCAGCCAACGTAGCGGGCTTACCTACGAGCAGTACTTC. This gives the protein CASSQRSGLTYEQYF.

This chain links TRBV6-6 with TRBJ2-4; D possibly corresponds to TRBD2 (6 bases). The germline V gene has CDR1 MNHNY and CDR2 SVGAGI (reference sequence). Deletions cut 6 bases from V and 6 bases from J, with 18 bases between. The CDR3 covers 15 residues. CDR3 coding DNA: TGTGCCAGCAGCCCCACGGGGGTGGGGAGAAACATTCAGTACTTC. Amino acids: CASSPTGVGRNIQYF.

This clone was observed a handful of times. The rearrangement uses TRBV19 and TRBJ1-1; D possibly corresponds to TRBD1 (6 bases). The CDR3 covers 15 residues. Between the trimmed V and J ends, which lost 7 bases and 4 bases, there was a span of 19 bases. Germline V lookup: CDR1 LNHDA, CDR2 SQIVND (reference sequence). CDR3 protein: CASTMTGGVGTEAFF. The DNA of the CDR3 is TGTGCCAGTACTATGACGGGGGGCGTAGGCACTGAAGCTTTCTTT.

The chain employs TRBV7-2 and TRBJ2-5; D gene ambiguous. V lost 2 bases, J lost 7 bases, and 14 bases lay in between. Germline V CDR1 and CDR2: SGHTA, FQGNSA. The CDR3 has 14 residues. Written as DNA, the CDR3 is TGTGCCAGCAGCTTACTCAAATTTATTGGGACCCAGTACTTC. Protein sequence: CASSLLKFIGTQYF.

In its sample, this clone was seen a few times. The CDR3 sequence is CASSQEERGVSYEQYF. CDR3 nucleotides: TGTGCCAGCAGCCAAGAGGAGCGGGGGGTCTCCTACGAGCAGTACTTC. The chain is built from TRBV4-2 and TRBJ2-7, with TRBD2 matching 9 bases. The germline V gene encodes CDR1 LGHNA and CDR2 YNFKEQ. The V gene end was trimmed by 0 bases and the J gene end by 0 bases; junction bases not matched to a gene: 3. The CDR3 contains 16 residues.

This clone appeared a few times. V and J are TRBV5-1 and TRBJ2-7; D remains ambiguous. The V gene's germline CDR1 is SGHRS and CDR2 YFSETQ. This CDR3 spans 13 amino acids. V was cut by 0 bases and J by 6 bases, with 10 bases left in between. The CDR3 protein is CASSLAISSEQYF. The CDR3 DNA is TGCGCCAGCAGCTTGGCCATTTCTAGCGAGCAGTACTTC.

The chain links TRBV7-3 to TRBJ2-7, with D possibly TRBD2 on 6 matching bases. The CDR3 extends over 13 amino acids. Germline V gene sequence: CDR1 SGHTA, CDR2 FQGTGA. V lost 6 bases, J lost 6 bases, and 15 bases lay in between. The CDR3 protein is CASRAGLFGEQYF. The CDR3 DNA sequence: TGTGCCAGCAGGGCCGGACTATTTGGCGAGCAGTACTTC. The variable domain in full, with the rest retrieved from reference TRBV7-3 and TRBJ2-7, is GAGVSQTPSNKVTEKGKYVELRCDPISGHTALYWYRQSLGQGPEFLIYFQGTGAADDSGLPNDRFFAVRPEGSVSTLKIQRTERGDSAVYLCASRAGLFGEQYFGPGTRLTVT.

This clone was picked up a small number of times. The chain employs TRBV7-3 and TRBJ2-1, with a tentative D call TRBD2 (7 bases). Per the germline V gene, CDR1 is SGHTA and CDR2 is FQGTGA. The CDR3 has 15 amino acids. Trimming shortened V by 4 bases and J by 6 bases, and 16 bases separated the two germline ends. The CDR3 sequence is CASSSANRGGNEQFF. The CDR3 coding sequence is TGTGCCAGCAGCTCCGCCAATAGGGGGGGCAATGAGCAGTTCTTC. The full variable domain, in which reference TRBV7-3 and TRBJ2-1 provide the parts outside the CDR3, is GAGVSQTPSNKVTEKGKYVELRCDPISGHTALYWYRQSLGQGPEFLIYFQGTGAADDSGLPNDRFFAVRPEGSVSTLKIQRTERGDSAVYLCASSSANRGGNEQFFGPGTRLTVL.

The chain joins TRBV18 to TRBJ1-1; D is unresolved. Germline values: CDR1 KGHSH, CDR2 LQKENI. The CDR3 contains 8 residues. V shed 6 bases and J shed 10 bases, with 3 bases lying between them. CDR3 coding DNA: TGTGCCAGCTCGGCAGCTTTCTTT. Protein sequence: CASSAAFF.

This clone was picked up a small number of times. The CDR3 nucleotides are TGTGCCAGCAGCACGATGACAGGGGTGCCCTATGGCTACACCTTC. Protein: CASSTMTGVPYGYTF. This chain links TRBV5-4 with TRBJ1-2; 8 bases map to TRBD1. Germline values: CDR1 SGHNT, CDR2 YYREEE (reference sequence). V trimming: 4 bases; J trimming: 4 bases; junction bases outside the gene matches: 9. This CDR3 spans 15 amino acids.

In this sample, this clone turned up once. This chain links TRBV7-8 with TRBJ1-5, with 7 nucleotides matching TRBD1. This CDR3 has 15 residues. Germline CDR1 SGHVS, CDR2 FQNEAQ. Germline trimming cut 5 bases from V and 3 bases from J; bases unmatched to any gene: 7. As DNA, the CDR3 is TGTGCCAGCAGCCCATTCGGGACAGACAATCAGCCCCAGCATTTT. This encodes CASSPFGTDNQPQHF.

The chain combines TRBV28 with TRBJ1-5, with 7 bases identical to TRBD1. V was clipped by 8 bases and J by 1 base; unmatched bases: 14. The germline CDR1 and CDR2 sequences are MDHEN and SYDVKM. The CDR3 is 17 amino acids. CDR3: CASVRRGLGTSNQPQHF. CDR3 DNA: TGTGCCAGCGTAAGGAGGGGGCTCGGAACGAGCAATCAGCCCCAGCATTTT. The entire variable domain, with the rest obtained from reference TRBV28 and TRBJ1-5, is as follows: DVKVTQSSRYLVKRTGEKVFLECVQDMDHENMFWYRQDPGLGLRLIYFSYDVKMKEKGDIPEGYSVSREKKERFSLILESASTNQTSMYLCASVRRGLGTSNQPQHFGDGTRLSIL.

This clone came up a few times. The V gene is TRBV6-5, the J gene TRBJ2-6; D gene unclear. The CDR3 has 14 residues. From germline, CDR1 is MNHEY and CDR2 SVGAGI. V was shortened by 6 bases and J by 4 bases, with 10 bases between the two germline ends. The CDR3 region has the DNA TGTGCCAGCAGCCCGCCCTTCGGGGCCAACGTCCTGACTTTC. Translated, it gives CASSPPFGANVLTF.

This clone was detected only a few times. This chain links TRBV28 with TRBJ1-1; TRBD1 might be the D (5 bases). The CDR3 sequence is 15 residues long. Deletions cut 10 bases from V and 1 base from J, with 19 bases between. The V gene's germline CDR1 is MDHEN and CDR2 SYDVKM. CDR3 protein: CATYLPGRKNTEAFF. The CDR3 coding sequence is TGTGCCACCTACCTCCCGGGACGGAAGAACACTGAAGCTTTCTTT.

The chain recombines TRBV6-1 with TRBJ1-2; TRBD1 aligns across 9 bases. The trim removed 6 bases at V and 7 bases at J, leaving 12 bases unmatched. The length of the CDR3 is 15 residues. The germline V gene has CDR1 MNHNS and CDR2 SASEGT. In DNA, the CDR3 is TGTGCCAGCAGGGCTAGGGACAGGGCTTTACTTGGCTACACCTTC. Translating gives CASRARDRALLGYTF.